This record covers a single T cell receptor (beta chain). V gave up 5 bases and J gave up 1 base, with 12 bases separating them. This CDR3 region has 16 residues. Germline assignment: CDR1 MNHEY and CDR2 SMNVEV (reference sequence). This sample is drawn from a study of blood T cell repertoires in COVID-19. About the research overall: Acute and convalescent COVID-19 samples came from the United States, Italy and Spain. PBMCs, B-cell-depleted T cells, or T cells provided the cDNA or gDNA that made up the material.

In the authors' workflow: Cell counts per sample came from amplifying reference gene primers. Some clones are missing from TCRdb's copy, which holds only in-frame ones; the method was immunoSEQ multiplex PCR. Clone size and V and J calls were adopted from that table, with D and trimming inferred from the DNA. The data contain 90,000 to 120,000 clones, around 83% of them seen just once; the ten biggest clones take up 2.1%. V and J are TRBV27 and TRBJ1-6, with no clear D. Sample: peripheral blood. The clonotype originates from a human donor in a cohort sampled during active COVID-19. CDR3 bases: TGTGCCAGCAGTCCCTTGGGGAGGTCCTATAATTCACCCCTCCACTTT. Encoded protein: CASSPLGRSYNSPLHF.